This T cell receptor (beta chain) is drawn from a study of T cell responses to AZD1222 COVID-19 vaccine. Study-level points and caveats: Spike as a whole was targeted by vaccine-associated CD4 TCRs, dominant at 160-218 and 743-854. Researchers took repertoire samples only after the peak T cell response had come. In a largely white British group with more females than males, clonal diversity was possibly underestimated.

A word on this clone: The antigen remains undetermined.

Using immunoSEQ multiplex PCR, the repertoire was profiled, and TCRdb retains in-frame clones only, with some absent. The sample lists 120,000 or so clones, around 89% occurring once. The sequence derives from an adult in good health. This sample comprised peripheral blood, obtained on day 0 of MenACWY control vaccination.

The CDR3 region has the DNA TGTGCCAGCACCACGGGGACAGGGGGAAACTATGGCTACACCTTC. It is translated as CASTTGTGGNYGYTF. This rearrangement joins TRBV6-5 to TRBJ1-2, with 11 bases lining up with TRBD1. This CDR3 spans 15 amino acids. Germline V lookup: CDR1 MNHEY, CDR2 SVGAGI. Trimming cost V 7 bases and J 2 bases; bases outside gene matches: 6.